What follows are 26 T cell receptor beta chains derived from one specimen sequenced in a study of blood T cell repertoires in COVID-19. Data came from immunoSEQ multiplex PCR; TCRdb stores just in-frame clones and leaves some out. Altogether about 150,000 clones are present, around 76% being singletons, with the ten largest covering roughly 4.2%. Specimen: peripheral blood. The receptor set was obtained from a man between 60 and 70 years old with acute or convalescent COVID-19.

The chain couples TRBV25-1 to TRBJ1-1; D is unresolved. V lost 4 bases, J lost 0 bases, and 6 bases lay in between. CDR3 length: 13 amino acids. CDR1 is MGHDK, CDR2 SYGVNS, per germline. The CDR3: CASSGRLNTEAFF. CDR3 bases: TGTGCCAGCAGTGGTCGGTTGAACACTGAAGCTTTCTTT.

The J gene is TRBJ1-5, the V gene TRBV11-2; D gene unclear. The CDR3 is 16 residues long. CDR1 and CDR2 (germline): SGHAT, FQNNGV. Trimming shortened V by 2 bases and J by 1 base, and 12 bases separated the two germline ends. The CDR3 DNA sequence: TGTGCCAGCAGCTTATTGGGAAGCGGAAGCAATCAGCCCCAGCATTTT. Protein: CASSLLGSGSNQPQHF.

The chain has TRBV5-4 and TRBJ2-1; 12 positions match TRBD2. Germline values: CDR1 SGHNT, CDR2 YYREEE (reference sequence). There are 16 residues in the CDR3. The junction had 6 bases not matched to a gene; V was cut back by 4 bases and J by 4 bases. CDR3 in amino acids: CASSRSLAGGYNEQFF. The CDR3 nucleotides are TGTGCCAGCAGCAGAAGCCTAGCGGGAGGGTACAATGAGCAGTTCTTC.

The V call is TRBV29-1, the J call TRBJ2-7; 7 bases match TRBD2. The CDR3 is 14 residues long. CDR1 and CDR2 from the germline V gene are SQVTM and ANQGSEA. Trimming removed 7 bases from V and 2 bases from J; junction bases left unmatched: 11. CDR3 coding DNA: TGCAGCGCTGGAAGGTCTAGCGGACCCTACGAGCAGTACTTC. It translates to CSAGRSSGPYEQYF.

The chain uses TRBV15 and TRBJ1-5, with 8 nucleotides matching TRBD1. This CDR3 spans 16 amino acids. The germline V gene encodes CDR1 LNHNV and CDR2 YYDKDF (reference sequence). Trimming took 0 bases from V and 7 from J; bases not matched to a gene: 8. DNA for the CDR3: TGTGCCACCAGCAGAGATCGGGCAGGGGGCGGACAGCCCCAGCATTTT. Its protein is CATSRDRAGGGQPQHF.

The chain uses TRBV10-3 and TRBJ2-7; the match to TRBD2 covers 8 bases. V trimming: 1 base; J trimming: 7 bases; junction bases outside the gene matches: 9. The CDR3 runs 15 residues. The germline V gene encodes CDR1 ENHRY and CDR2 SYGVKD. For the CDR3, the DNA is TGTGCCATCAGTGAGTTAGCGGGATCCTCTAAAGAGCAGTACTTC. Translation: CAISELAGSSKEQYF.

This chain links TRBV7-9 with TRBJ2-1; 10 bases fit TRBD2. The V gene's germline CDR1 is SEHNR and CDR2 FQNEAQ (reference sequence). CDR3 length: 15 amino acids. The V and J ends lost 4 bases and 7 bases, in that order; junction bases with no gene match: 7. CDR3: CASSSLAGASNEQFF. Written as DNA, the CDR3 is TGTGCCAGCAGCTCCCTAGCGGGAGCATCAAATGAGCAGTTCTTC.

The chain combines TRBV29-1 with TRBJ2-5; 11 nucleotides line up with TRBD1. The V gene's germline CDR1 is SQVTM and CDR2 ANQGSEA. The junction had 8 bases not matched to a gene; V was cut back by 6 bases and J by 2 bases. The CDR3 sequence is 15 residues long. The CDR3 region has the DNA TGCAGCGTCCAAGAGTGGGACAGGGGGCAAGAGACCCAGTACTTC. It codes for CSVQEWDRGQETQYF.

The rearrangement links TRBV18 to TRBJ2-1; 9 bases are shared with TRBD2. Germline CDR1 KGHSH, CDR2 LQKENI. V was pared by 5 bases and J by 6 bases, with 8 bases of the junction left unmatched. There are 15 residues in the CDR3. The CDR3 spells CASSFSSGSLNEQFF. CDR3 nucleotides: TGTGCCAGCTCATTTAGTAGCGGGAGTCTCAATGAGCAGTTCTTC.

The genes are TRBV30 and TRBJ2-1, with 8 bases that match TRBD2. CDR3 length: 12 amino acids. The germline V gene encodes CDR1 GTSNPN and CDR2 SVGIG (reference sequence). Unmatched junction bases numbered 3, after V lost 5 bases and J lost 6 bases. CDR3 coding DNA: TGTGCCTGGCGGGAGGGCCTCAATGAGCAGTTCTTC. Amino acids: CAWREGLNEQFF.

This chain joins TRBV7-9 and TRBJ2-7, with TRBD1 matching over 11 bases. CDR3 length: 15 amino acids. CDR1 and CDR2 from the germline V gene are SEHNR and FQNEAQ (reference sequence). With V trimmed by 5 bases and J by 3 bases, 6 bases remained unmatched. CDR3 loop: CASSNAGTGGYEQYF. The CDR3 region has the DNA TGTGCCAGCAGCAATGCCGGGACAGGGGGCTACGAGCAGTACTTC.

J is TRBJ2-7 and V is TRBV4-1; 10 bases fit TRBD1. Germline V gene data show CDR1 as MGHRA and CDR2 as YSYEKL. J was trimmed by 4 bases and V by 1 base; bases with no gene match: 4. The length of the CDR3 is 15 residues. CDR3 nucleotides: TGCGCCAGCAGCCAAGCTGGGACAGGGGAATACGAGCAGTACTTC. It encodes CASSQAGTGEYEQYF.

In its sample, this clone was seen a few times. This chain joins TRBV7-9 and TRBJ2-1; 9 bases are a match to TRBD2. The CDR3 contains 16 residues. Trimming took 3 bases from V and 2 from J; bases not matched to a gene: 5. Germline loops: CDR1 SEHNR, CDR2 FQNEAQ (reference sequence). DNA of the CDR3: TGTGCCAGCAGCTTCCCAGCGGGAGGACCCTACAATGAGCAGTTCTTC. Translated, it gives CASSFPAGGPYNEQFF.

Of note for this clone: Sequence at one end of the junction differs from germline and may be a read error. V gene TRBV6-2 or TRBV6-3 combines with J gene TRBJ2-2, with D maybe TRBD2 (5 bases). CDR3 length: 13 residues. The germline gives CDR1 MNHEY, CDR2 SVGEGT. In DNA, the CDR3 is TGTGCCAGCAGTTACTCGGAGGCCCGGGGAGCTGTTTTT. Encoded protein: CASSYSEARGAVF.

This clone has a handful of counts. The chain couples TRBV4-1 to TRBJ2-7, with 7 bases aligning to TRBD1. The J segment lost 3 bases and the V segment lost 5 bases, leaving 13 bases of the junction unmatched. Per germline, CDR1 MGHRA and CDR2 YSYEKL. This CDR3 contains 16 residues. DNA for the CDR3: TGCGCCAGCAGCTTGACAGGGTCCCTTCCCCTCTACGAGCAGTACTTC. Translation: CASSLTGSLPLYEQYF.

V usage is TRBV6-5 and J usage is TRBJ1-4; D ambiguous. With 6 bases removed from V and 3 bases from J, the gap between germline ends came to 14 bases. The CDR3 loop spans 15 amino acids. CDR1 and CDR2 (germline): MNHEY, SVGAGI. CDR3 in amino acids: CASRPPRVSNEKLFF. DNA of the CDR3: TGTGCCAGCAGGCCCCCCCGGGTCTCTAATGAAAAACTGTTTTTT.

This chain joins TRBV18 and TRBJ2-7; D remains unclear. CDR3 length: 13 residues. The germline V and J ends were trimmed by 0 bases and 6 bases, with 9 bases remaining between them. Germline assignment: CDR1 KGHSH and CDR2 LQKENI. As DNA, the CDR3 is TGTGCCAGCTCACCACCGAGCATATCCGAGCAGTACTTC. This codes for CASSPPSISEQYF. Variable domain in full (rest from reference TRBV18 and TRBJ2-7): NAGVMQNPRHLVRRRGQEARLRCSPMKGHSHVYWYRQLPEEGLKFMVYLQKENIIDESGMPKERFSAEFPKEGPSILRIQQVVRGDSAAYFCASSPPSISEQYFGPGTRLTVT.

This clone was detected once. In DNA, the CDR3 is TGTGCCAGCAGGCACCCCGGGGGGGGTAATGAAAAACTGTTTTTT. Protein sequence: CASRHPGGGNEKLFF. The chain has TRBV5-5 and TRBJ1-4; possible D gene TRBD1, 5 bases. Deletions cut 5 bases from V and 4 bases from J, with 15 bases between. Germline CDR1 is SGHKS and CDR2 is YYEKEE (reference sequence). This CDR3 has 15 amino acids.

J is TRBJ1-6 and V is TRBV2; TRBD1 matches 8 bases. CDR1 and CDR2 (germline): SNHLY, FYNNEI. The CDR3 totals 16 residues. V gave up 8 bases and J gave up 2 bases; unmatched junction bases: 8. CDR3 region: CASQPQGGTYNSPLHF. DNA of the CDR3: TGTGCCAGCCAGCCACAGGGGGGGACCTATAATTCACCCCTCCACTTT.

This clone was seen more than once but under ten times. The chain has TRBV4-1 and TRBJ2-5; TRBD1 matches 9 bases. The CDR3 loop spans 16 amino acids. Germline CDR1 is MGHRA and CDR2 is YSYEKL. V shed 3 bases and J 5 bases; nucleotides not matched to a gene: 10. The CDR3 nucleotides read TGCGCCAGCAGCCATGGGGACAGGGCAGGGGGGGAGACCCAGTACTTC. Amino acids: CASSHGDRAGGETQYF.

The chain recombines TRBV19 with TRBJ2-3; 9 bases are a match to TRBD1. V was clipped by 6 bases and J by 5 bases; unmatched bases: 9. CDR1 is LNHDA, CDR2 SQIVND, per germline (reference sequence). The CDR3 has 15 amino acids. CDR3 DNA sequence: TGTGCCAGTAGAACTACCGGGACAGGGTTAGATACGCAGTATTTT. It is translated as CASRTTGTGLDTQYF.

The genes are TRBV5-1 and TRBJ2-5; the D gene is possibly TRBD2 (5 bases). Germline V gives CDR1 SGHRS, CDR2 YFSETQ. The CDR3 covers 11 residues. V lost 4 bases to trimming and J lost 8 bases, with 9 bases between them. CDR3 DNA: TGCGCCAGCAGCGAGAGGGAAACCCAGTACTTC. It specifies CASSERETQYF.

The genes are TRBV28 and TRBJ2-2, with 16 bases lining up with TRBD2. The J segment lost 7 bases and the V segment lost 8 bases, leaving 13 bases of the junction unmatched. Germline loops: CDR1 MDHEN, CDR2 SYDVKM. The CDR3 is 18 amino acids. In DNA form, the CDR3 reads TGTGCCAGCTACTCCGGGACTAGCGGGAGGGCCAGGGGCGGGGAGCTGTTTTTT. Protein sequence: CASYSGTSGRARGGELFF.

The chain recombines TRBV5-4 with TRBJ2-4; 7 bases are a match to TRBD2. Trimming at V came to 3 bases and at J to 3 bases, leaving 6 bases not matched to a gene. This CDR3 comprises 15 residues. Germline CDR1 SGHNT, CDR2 YYREEE (reference sequence). The CDR3 loop is CASSSRLAGKNIQYF. The CDR3, as DNA: TGTGCCAGCAGCTCAAGACTAGCCGGCAAAAACATTCAGTACTTC.

V usage is TRBV5-1 and J usage is TRBJ1-2; 7 nucleotides agree with TRBD1. Looked up from germline, CDR1 is SGHRS and CDR2 is YFSETQ. This CDR3 is 14 amino acids long. V dropped 0 bases and J dropped 5; count of bases not matched to a gene: 4. In DNA form, the CDR3 reads TGCGCCAGCAGCTTGGAAGCAGGGGGGTATGGCTACACCTTC. This sequence encodes CASSLEAGGYGYTF.

CDR3: CASSLGTGGEYEQYF. In DNA form, the CDR3 reads TGCGCCAGCAGCTTGGGGACAGGGGGCGAGTACGAGCAGTACTTC. The chain has TRBV5-1 and TRBJ2-7; TRBD1 matches 11 bases. Trimming removed 0 bases from V and 4 bases from J; junction bases left unmatched: 3. CDR1 is SGHRS, CDR2 YFSETQ, per germline. The CDR3 is 15 residues long.